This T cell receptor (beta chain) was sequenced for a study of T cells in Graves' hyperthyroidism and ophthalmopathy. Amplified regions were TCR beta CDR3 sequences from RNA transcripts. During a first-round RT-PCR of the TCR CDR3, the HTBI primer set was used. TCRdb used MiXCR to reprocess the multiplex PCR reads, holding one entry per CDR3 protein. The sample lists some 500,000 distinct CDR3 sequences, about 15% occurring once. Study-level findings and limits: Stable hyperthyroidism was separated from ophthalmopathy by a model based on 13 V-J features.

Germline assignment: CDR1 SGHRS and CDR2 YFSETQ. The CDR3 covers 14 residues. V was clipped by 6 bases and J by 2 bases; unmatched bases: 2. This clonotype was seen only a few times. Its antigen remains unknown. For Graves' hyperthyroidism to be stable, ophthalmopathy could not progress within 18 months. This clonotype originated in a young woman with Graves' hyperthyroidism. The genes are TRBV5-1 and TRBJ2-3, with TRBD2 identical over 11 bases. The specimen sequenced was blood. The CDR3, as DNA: TGCGCCAGCACGACTAGCGGGGCCACAGATACGCAGTATTTT. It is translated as CASTTSGATDTQYF. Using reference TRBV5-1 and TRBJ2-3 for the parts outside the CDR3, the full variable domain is KAGVTQTPRYLIKTRGQQVTLSCSPISGHRSVSWYQQTPGQGLQFLFEYFSETQRNKGNFPGRFSGRQFSNSRSEMNVSTLELGDSALYLCASTTSGATDTQYFGPGTRLTVL.